The source of this T cell receptor (beta chain) is a study of cytomegalovirus exposure and HLA in healthy donors. With 60 Vbeta and 13 Jbeta primers, the PCR was carried out. Profiled with immunoSEQ multiplex PCR; TCRdb holds only in-frame clones, not every one. Of almost 70,000 clones in the sample, approximately 70% were seen once. V lost 2 bases to trimming and J lost 1 base; unmatched junction nucleotides: 3. The CDR3 is 15 amino acids. Germline CDR1 and CDR2: ENHRY and SYGVKD. Specimen: PBMCs. The chain has TRBV10-3 and TRBJ1-1, with 8 bases matching TRBD1. The source of this sequence is a male donor in good health and CMV-seropositive. In DNA form, the CDR3 reads TGTGCCATCAGTGAGGGACAGGGCCCGAACACTGAAGCTTTCTTT. It specifies CAISEGQGPNTEAFF.